This TCR beta chain was recorded in a study of Graves' ophthalmopathy and Graves' hyperthyroidism. Notes on the study in general: Most thyroid clonotypes expanded beyond 0.001 frequency were also found in blood.

Uncontrolled infections, pregnancy, lactation or other autoimmune diseases led to patient exclusion. Orbital computed tomography, together with clinical symptoms, serum thyroxine, TRAb and thyroid ultrasound, was used for diagnosis. The starting material, approximately 9.7 ml of fresh peripheral blood, provided the PBMCs. TCR beta CDR3 amplification used RNA transcripts. Scientists carried out first-round RT-PCR using HTBI primers and then a second-round multiplex PCR. MiXCR, run by TCRdb on the multiplex PCR reads, gives a single entry per CDR3 protein. The data show about 400,000 distinct CDR3 sequences, around 17% seen once. This clonotype appeared many times. The target antigen is unknown. This receptor was taken from a young woman with Graves' ophthalmopathy. Sample: peripheral blood.

The DNA of the CDR3 is TGTGCCAGCAGTTACCCAAGGGACAGGGTAAAGGAGACCCAGTACTTC. This gives the protein CASSYPRDRVKETQYF. The chain links TRBV6-2 or TRBV6-3 to TRBJ2-5; TRBD1 aligns across 9 bases. The CDR3 extends over 16 amino acids. V shed 2 bases and J 5 bases; nucleotides not matched to a gene: 9. Looked up from germline, CDR1 is MNHEY and CDR2 is SVGEGT.